This is a list of T cell receptor beta chains from one sample in a study of blood T cell repertoires in COVID-19. Assay used: immunoSEQ multiplex PCR; TCRdb lists only in-frame clones, some missing. The table includes around 200,000 clones, more than 70% detected once. The material sequenced was peripheral blood. All receptors come from a man aged 50-60 years with active or convalescent COVID-19. Both conserved end residues are part of each CDR3. A D gene is named only where the DNA matches it firmly.

j_gene: TRBJ1-2; d_gene: -; v_gene: TRBV28; CDR3aa: CASSLLDSLSLVDGYTF
j_gene: TRBJ1-1; d_gene: -; v_gene: TRBV12-5; CDR3aa: CASGLVGPEAGAFF
j_gene: TRBJ2-7; d_gene: -; v_gene: TRBV1; CDR3aa: CTSSRSGERHEQYF
j_gene: TRBJ1-1; d_gene: -; v_gene: TRBV18; CDR3aa: CASSPHPENTEAFF
j_gene: TRBJ1-2; d_gene: -; v_gene: TRBV30; CDR3aa: CAWSLGSYYGYTF
j_gene: TRBJ1-6; d_gene: TRBD1; v_gene: TRBV2; CDR3aa: CASSEGTGGGQVDSPLHF
j_gene: TRBJ1-1; d_gene: -; v_gene: TRBV12-3/TRBV12-4; CDR3aa: CASSSGEAFF
j_gene: TRBJ2-7; d_gene: TRBD2; v_gene: TRBV11-2; CDR3aa: CASSSISSGAFSYEQYF
j_gene: TRBJ2-7; d_gene: TRBD1; v_gene: TRBV2; CDR3aa: CASSGGTGGDDEQYF
j_gene: TRBJ1-5; d_gene: TRBD1; v_gene: TRBV29-1; CDR3aa: CSARTGGDDQPQHF
j_gene: TRBJ1-1; d_gene: TRBD1; v_gene: TRBV11-2; CDR3aa: CASSSGQGLGRKATEAFF
j_gene: TRBJ2-5; d_gene: TRBD2; v_gene: TRBV9; CDR3aa: CASSPRYGGGDLETQYF
j_gene: TRBJ1-1; d_gene: TRBD1; v_gene: TRBV9; CDR3aa: CASNSQGAGTEAFF
j_gene: TRBJ2-1; d_gene: TRBD2; v_gene: TRBV7-9; CDR3aa: CASSLSGGPPREQFF
j_gene: TRBJ1-5; d_gene: -; v_gene: TRBV6-6; CDR3aa: CASRKQGNNQPQHF
j_gene: TRBJ2-3; d_gene: -; v_gene: TRBV6-5; CDR3aa: CASSYSGRGRDTQYF
j_gene: TRBJ2-1; d_gene: TRBD1; v_gene: TRBV3-1/TRBV3-2; CDR3aa: CASSQLQGSSYNEQFF
j_gene: TRBJ2-6; d_gene: -; v_gene: TRBV6-6; CDR3aa: CASSPPGLNSGANVLTF
j_gene: TRBJ2-5; d_gene: TRBD2; v_gene: TRBV19; CDR3aa: CASSPLAGPAGETQYF
j_gene: TRBJ2-3; d_gene: -; v_gene: TRBV5-4; CDR3aa: CASSPGADTQYF
j_gene: TRBJ2-2; d_gene: -; v_gene: TRBV24-1; CDR3aa: CATSDLRRNTGELFF
j_gene: TRBJ2-3; d_gene: TRBD2; v_gene: TRBV5-4; CDR3aa: CASSLGLAGGLSVTDTQYF
j_gene: TRBJ2-3; d_gene: -; v_gene: TRBV24-1; CDR3aa: CATSPTEGSDTQYF
j_gene: TRBJ2-2; d_gene: TRBD2; v_gene: TRBV5-4; CDR3aa: CASSLAVAGHTGELFF
j_gene: TRBJ1-2; d_gene: -; v_gene: TRBV28; CDR3aa: CAIKGAVPNYGYTF
j_gene: TRBJ2-1; d_gene: TRBD2; v_gene: TRBV28; CDR3aa: CASSLIYTRASGSYNEQFF
j_gene: TRBJ2-7; d_gene: TRBD2; v_gene: TRBV7-9; CDR3aa: CASSPEAGNSLEQYF
j_gene: TRBJ2-6; d_gene: TRBD1; v_gene: TRBV5-1; CDR3aa: CASSQTRQGAVGGANVLTF
j_gene: TRBJ1-2; d_gene: TRBD1; v_gene: TRBV18; CDR3aa: CASSPGQGNGYTF
j_gene: TRBJ2-1; d_gene: TRBD1; v_gene: TRBV3-1/TRBV3-2; CDR3aa: CASSTRTGLRNEQFF
j_gene: TRBJ2-4; d_gene: -; v_gene: TRBV20-1; CDR3aa: CTGVAKNIQYF
j_gene: TRBJ2-1; d_gene: TRBD1; v_gene: TRBV6-5; CDR3aa: CASSYSSQGADSEQFF
j_gene: TRBJ2-5; d_gene: TRBD1; v_gene: TRBV7-6; CDR3aa: CASSSRDRGQETQYF
j_gene: TRBJ1-2; d_gene: -; v_gene: TRBV19; CDR3aa: CASSLDLNVGYTF
j_gene: TRBJ2-3; d_gene: TRBD1; v_gene: TRBV28; CDR3aa: CASSSHRGRADTQYF
j_gene: TRBJ2-5; d_gene: -; v_gene: TRBV6-5; CDR3aa: CASSPQETQYF
j_gene: TRBJ1-2; d_gene: -; v_gene: TRBV28; CDR3aa: CASSSPGRGWGYTF
j_gene: TRBJ1-1; d_gene: -; v_gene: TRBV20-1; CDR3aa: CSAGEQVAFF
j_gene: TRBJ2-3; d_gene: TRBD2; v_gene: TRBV9; CDR3aa: CASSRLADNRDTQYF
j_gene: TRBJ2-2; d_gene: -; v_gene: TRBV29-1; CDR3aa: CSVDSRGGGTGELFF
j_gene: TRBJ2-2; d_gene: TRBD1; v_gene: TRBV2; CDR3aa: CASSDKKLGGQGSTGELFF